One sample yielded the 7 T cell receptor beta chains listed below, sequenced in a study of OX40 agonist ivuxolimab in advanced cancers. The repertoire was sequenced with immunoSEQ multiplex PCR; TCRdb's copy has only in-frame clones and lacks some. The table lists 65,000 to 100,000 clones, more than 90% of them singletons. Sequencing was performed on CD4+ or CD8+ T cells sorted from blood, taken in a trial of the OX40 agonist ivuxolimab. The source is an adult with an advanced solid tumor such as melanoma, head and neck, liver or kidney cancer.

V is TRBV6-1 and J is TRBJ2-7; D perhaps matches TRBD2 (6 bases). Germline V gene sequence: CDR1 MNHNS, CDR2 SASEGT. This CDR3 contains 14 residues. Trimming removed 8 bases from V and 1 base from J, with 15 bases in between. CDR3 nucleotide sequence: TGTGCCAGCGCCTGGGACTTTGGATCCTACGAGCAGTACTTC. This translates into CASAWDFGSYEQYF.

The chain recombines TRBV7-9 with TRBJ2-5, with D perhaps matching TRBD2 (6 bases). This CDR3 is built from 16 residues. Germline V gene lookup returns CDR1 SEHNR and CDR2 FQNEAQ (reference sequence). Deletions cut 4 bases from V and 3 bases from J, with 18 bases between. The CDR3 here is CASSSREFGRKETQYF. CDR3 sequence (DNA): TGTGCCAGCAGCTCTAGAGAGTTCGGGAGAAAAGAGACCCAGTACTTC.

CDR3 residues: CAWNNRPERPQHF. The CDR3 region has the DNA TGTGCCTGGAACAACAGGCCCGAGAGGCCCCAGCATTTT. The chain employs TRBV30 and TRBJ1-5; D is possibly TRBD1 (5 bases). The V end lost 4 bases, the J end lost 9 bases, and 16 bases lay between the germline ends. The CDR3 contains 13 residues. Germline values: CDR1 GTSNPN, CDR2 SVGIG (reference sequence).

The CDR3 loop is CASSINRGFGKLFF. As DNA, the CDR3 is TGTGCCAGTAGTATTAACAGGGGTTTCGGAAAACTGTTTTTT. The V gene is TRBV19, the J gene TRBJ1-4; 7 nucleotides agree with TRBD1. The CDR3 loop spans 14 amino acids. Germline V CDR1 and CDR2: LNHDA, SQIVND (reference sequence). The ends lost 3 bases at V and 10 bases at J; junction bases unmatched: 8.

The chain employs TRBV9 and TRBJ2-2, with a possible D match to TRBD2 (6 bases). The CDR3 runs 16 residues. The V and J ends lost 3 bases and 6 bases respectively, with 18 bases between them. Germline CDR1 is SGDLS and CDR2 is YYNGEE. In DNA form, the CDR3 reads TGTGCCAGCAGCGCACTTACTAGCAGAGGCGCCGGGGAGCTGTTTTTT. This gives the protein CASSALTSRGAGELFF. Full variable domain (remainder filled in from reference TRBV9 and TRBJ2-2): DSGVTQTPKHLITATGQRVTLRCSPRSGDLSVYWYQQSLDQGLQFLIQYYNGEERAKGNILERFSAQQFPDLHSELNLSSLELGDSALYFCASSALTSRGAGELFFGEGSRLTVL.

The CDR3 DNA sequence: TGTGCCAGAGGGGGCCTCGGGAAAGCAGATACGCAGTATTTT. Protein product: CARGGLGKADTQYF. The chain recombines TRBV19 with TRBJ2-3, with 7 nucleotides matching TRBD1. V shed 9 bases, J shed 4 bases, and the junction held 10 bases outside the gene matches. Germline CDR1 and CDR2: LNHDA and SQIVND (reference sequence). There are 14 residues in the CDR3.

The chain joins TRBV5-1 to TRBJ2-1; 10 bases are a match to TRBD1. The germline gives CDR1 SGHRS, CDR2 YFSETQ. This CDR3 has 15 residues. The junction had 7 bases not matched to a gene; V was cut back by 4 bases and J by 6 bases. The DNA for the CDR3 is TGCGCCAGCAGCAACCGGGACAGGGGAAGCAATGAGCAGTTCTTC. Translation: CASSNRDRGSNEQFF.